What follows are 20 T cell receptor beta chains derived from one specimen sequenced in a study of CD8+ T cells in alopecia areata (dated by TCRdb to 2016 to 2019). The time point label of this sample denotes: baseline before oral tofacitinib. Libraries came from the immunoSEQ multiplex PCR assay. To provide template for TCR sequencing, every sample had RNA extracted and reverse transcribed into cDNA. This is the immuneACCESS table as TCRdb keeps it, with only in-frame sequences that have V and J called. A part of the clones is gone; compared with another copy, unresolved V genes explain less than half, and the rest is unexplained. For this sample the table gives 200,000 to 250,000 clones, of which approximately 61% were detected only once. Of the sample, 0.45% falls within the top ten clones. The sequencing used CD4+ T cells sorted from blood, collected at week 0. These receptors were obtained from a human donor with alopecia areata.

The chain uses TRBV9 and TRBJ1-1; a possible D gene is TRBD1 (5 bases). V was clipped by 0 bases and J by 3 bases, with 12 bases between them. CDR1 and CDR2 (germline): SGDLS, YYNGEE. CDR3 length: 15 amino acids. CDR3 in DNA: TGTGCCAGCAGCGTAGGTCGGCAGGGCCACACTGAAGCTTTCTTT. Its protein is CASSVGRQGHTEAFF.

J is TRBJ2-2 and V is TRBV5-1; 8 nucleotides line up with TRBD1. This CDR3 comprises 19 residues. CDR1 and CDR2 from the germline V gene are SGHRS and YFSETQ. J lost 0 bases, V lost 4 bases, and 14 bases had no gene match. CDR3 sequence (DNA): TGCGCCAGCAGCCCGTTGATCCCAGGGGGCGGATCGAACACCGGGGAGCTGTTTTTT. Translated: CASSPLIPGGGSNTGELFF.

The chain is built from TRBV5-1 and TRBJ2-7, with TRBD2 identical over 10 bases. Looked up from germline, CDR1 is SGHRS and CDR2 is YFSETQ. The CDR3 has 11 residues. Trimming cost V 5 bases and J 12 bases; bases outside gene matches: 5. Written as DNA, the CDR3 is TGCGCCAGCAGGGGTCTAGCGGGAGCGTACTTC. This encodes CASRGLAGAYF. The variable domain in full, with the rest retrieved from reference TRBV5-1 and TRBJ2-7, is KAGVTQTPRYLIKTRGQQVTLSCSPISGHRSVSWYQQTPGQGLQFLFEYFSETQRNKGNFPGRFSGRQFSNSRSEMNVSTLELGDSALYLCASRGLAGAYFGPGTRLTVT.

The CDR3 sequence: CASSLVEGLLNTIYF. The CDR3 nucleotides are TGTGCCAGCAGCTTAGTTGAGGGGCTCTTAAACACCATATATTTT. This rearrangement joins TRBV7-8 to TRBJ1-3; D is possibly TRBD1 (5 bases). This CDR3 is 15 amino acids long. Germline CDR1 is SGHVS and CDR2 is FQNEAQ. Trimming stripped 1 base from V and 6 bases from J, with 13 bases between. Variable domain in full (rest from reference TRBV7-8 and TRBJ1-3): GAGVSQSPRYKVAKRGQDVALRCDPISGHVSLFWYQQALGQGPEFLTYFQNEAQLDKSGLPSDRFFAERPEGSVSTLKIQRTQQEDSAVYLCASSLVEGLLNTIYFGEGSWLTVV.

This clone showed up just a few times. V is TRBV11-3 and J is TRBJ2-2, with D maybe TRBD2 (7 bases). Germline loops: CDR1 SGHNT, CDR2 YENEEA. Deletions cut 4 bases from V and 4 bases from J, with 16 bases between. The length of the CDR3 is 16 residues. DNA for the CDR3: TGTGCCAGCAGCTCCCCGGGGGGCTTGATCACCGGGGAGCTGTTTTTT. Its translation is CASSSPGGLITGELFF.

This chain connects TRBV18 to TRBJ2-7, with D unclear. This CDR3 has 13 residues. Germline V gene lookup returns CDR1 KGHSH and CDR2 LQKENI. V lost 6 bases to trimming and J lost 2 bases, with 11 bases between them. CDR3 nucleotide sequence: TGTGCCAGCTCCCCCACCGCACCCTACGAGCAGTACTTC. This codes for CASSPTAPYEQYF.

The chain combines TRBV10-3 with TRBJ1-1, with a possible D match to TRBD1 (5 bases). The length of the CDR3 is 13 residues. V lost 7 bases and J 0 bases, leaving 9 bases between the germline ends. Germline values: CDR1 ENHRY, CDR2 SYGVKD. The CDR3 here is CAIMVQVNTEAFF. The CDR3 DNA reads TGTGCCATCATGGTACAGGTGAACACTGAAGCTTTCTTT.

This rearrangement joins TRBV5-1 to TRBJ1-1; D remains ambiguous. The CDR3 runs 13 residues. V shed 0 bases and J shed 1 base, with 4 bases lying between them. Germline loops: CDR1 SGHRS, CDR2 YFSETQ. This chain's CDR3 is CASSLGANTEAFF. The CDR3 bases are TGCGCCAGCAGCTTGGGGGCGAACACTGAAGCTTTCTTT.

The DNA for the CDR3 is TGCAGCGCGGGGGAGGGATACAATGAGCAGTTCTTC. This encodes CSAGEGYNEQFF. The J gene is TRBJ2-1, the V gene TRBV29-1; TRBD2 agrees at 7 bases. The germline V gene has CDR1 SQVTM and CDR2 ANQGSEA. This CDR3 has 12 residues. V lost 7 bases, J lost 4 bases, and 4 bases stayed unmatched.

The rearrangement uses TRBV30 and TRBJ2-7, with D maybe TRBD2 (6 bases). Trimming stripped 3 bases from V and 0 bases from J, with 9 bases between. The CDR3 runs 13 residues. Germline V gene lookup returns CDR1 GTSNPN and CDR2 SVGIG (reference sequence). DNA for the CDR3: TGTGCCTGGAGGGGGGGAAGCTCCTACGAGCAGTACTTC. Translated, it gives CAWRGGSSYEQYF.

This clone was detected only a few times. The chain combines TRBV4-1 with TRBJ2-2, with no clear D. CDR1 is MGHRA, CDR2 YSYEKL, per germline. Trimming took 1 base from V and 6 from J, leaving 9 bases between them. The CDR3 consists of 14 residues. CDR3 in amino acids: CASSQGPWAGELFF. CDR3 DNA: TGCGCCAGCAGCCAAGGTCCGTGGGCCGGGGAGCTGTTTTTT.

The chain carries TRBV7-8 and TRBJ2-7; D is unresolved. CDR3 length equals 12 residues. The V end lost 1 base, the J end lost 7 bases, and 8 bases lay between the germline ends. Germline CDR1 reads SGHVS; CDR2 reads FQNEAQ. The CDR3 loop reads CASSLVPGEQYF. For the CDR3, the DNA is TGTGCCAGCAGCTTAGTCCCTGGGGAGCAGTACTTC.

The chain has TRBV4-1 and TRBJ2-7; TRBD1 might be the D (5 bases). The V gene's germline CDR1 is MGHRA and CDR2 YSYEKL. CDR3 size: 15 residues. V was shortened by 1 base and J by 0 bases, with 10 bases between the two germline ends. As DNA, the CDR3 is TGCGCCAGCAGCCAAGGAGCAGGGAACTCCTACGAGCAGTACTTC. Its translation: CASSQGAGNSYEQYF.

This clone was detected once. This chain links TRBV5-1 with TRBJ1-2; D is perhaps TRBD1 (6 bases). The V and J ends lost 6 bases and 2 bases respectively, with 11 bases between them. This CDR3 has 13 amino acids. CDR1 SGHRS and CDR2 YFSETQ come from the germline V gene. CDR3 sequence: CASTPGTNYGYTF. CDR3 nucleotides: TGCGCCAGCACCCCCGGGACAAACTATGGCTACACCTTC.

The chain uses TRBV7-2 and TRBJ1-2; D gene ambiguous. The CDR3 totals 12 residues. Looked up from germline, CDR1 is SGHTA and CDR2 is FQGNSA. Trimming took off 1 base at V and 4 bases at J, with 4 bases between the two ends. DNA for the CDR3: TGTGCCAGCAGCTTAGGGACCTATGGCTACACCTTC. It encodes CASSLGTYGYTF.

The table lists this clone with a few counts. This CDR3 reads CASSPHQTGKAFF. CDR3 nucleotide sequence: TGTGCCAGCAGCCCGCATCAAACAGGGAAAGCTTTCTTT. J is TRBJ1-1 and V is TRBV11-3; D is perhaps TRBD1 (6 bases). V dropped 5 bases and J dropped 9 bases, with 16 bases sitting between them. Germline CDR1 SGHNT, CDR2 YENEEA. This CDR3 is 13 amino acids long.

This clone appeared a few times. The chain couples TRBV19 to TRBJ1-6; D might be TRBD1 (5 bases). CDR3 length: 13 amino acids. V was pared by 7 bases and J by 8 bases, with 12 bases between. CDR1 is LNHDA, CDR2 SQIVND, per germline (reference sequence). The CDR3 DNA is TGTGCCAGTAACATCGGGGCGGATTCACCCCTCCACTTT. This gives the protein CASNIGADSPLHF.

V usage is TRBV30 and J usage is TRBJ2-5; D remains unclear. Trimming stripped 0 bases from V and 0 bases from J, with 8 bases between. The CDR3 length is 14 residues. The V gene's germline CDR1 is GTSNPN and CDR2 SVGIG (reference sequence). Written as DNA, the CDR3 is TGTGCCTGGAGTGTAGTCCGGGACCAAGAGACCCAGTACTTC. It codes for CAWSVVRDQETQYF.

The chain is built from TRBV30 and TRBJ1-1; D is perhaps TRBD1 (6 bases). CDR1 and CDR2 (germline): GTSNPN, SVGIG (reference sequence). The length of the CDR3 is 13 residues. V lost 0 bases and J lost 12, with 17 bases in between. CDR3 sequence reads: CAWSVKLDRRPFF. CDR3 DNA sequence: TGTGCCTGGAGTGTAAAGCTAGACAGGCGCCCTTTCTTT.

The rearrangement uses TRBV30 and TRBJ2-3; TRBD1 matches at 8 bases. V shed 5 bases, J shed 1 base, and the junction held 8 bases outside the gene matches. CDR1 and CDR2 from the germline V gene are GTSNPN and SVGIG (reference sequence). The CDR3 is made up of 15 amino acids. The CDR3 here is CAWERQGMGTDTQYF. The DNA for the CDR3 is TGTGCCTGGGAACGACAGGGGATGGGCACAGATACGCAGTATTTT.